The clone carrying this TCR beta chain is a singleton in its sample. The antigen is not known. The sample belongs to a study of radiation and T cells in renal cell carcinoma. Overall study results and limits: No pretreatment tumor biopsies were available for baseline clonotypes. From baseline, blood top tumor clonotypes peaked at 2 weeks post-radiation.

This sample's time point: blood 2 weeks post-SBRT. Treatment given: 15 Gy SBRT to primary tumor, nephrectomy 4 weeks later. TCRdb keeps only in-frame clones here, not all; method: immunoSEQ multiplex PCR. The sample carries 100,000 to 150,000 clones, 65% to 85% recorded once. Germline loops: CDR1 MNHEY, CDR2 SMNVEV (reference sequence). CDR3 length equals 14 residues. The V end was cut by 4 bases, the J end by 5 bases, with 12 bases between. The origin of this receptor is a man aged 50-60 years with renal cell carcinoma. The genes are TRBV27 and TRBJ1-5; TRBD1 is a possible D gene (5 bases). The specimen was blood, collected from a patient whose treatment included radiotherapy and nephrectomy. The CDR3 region is CASSYYQGDQPQHF. In DNA form, the CDR3 reads TGTGCCAGCAGTTACTACCAGGGAGATCAGCCCCAGCATTTT.